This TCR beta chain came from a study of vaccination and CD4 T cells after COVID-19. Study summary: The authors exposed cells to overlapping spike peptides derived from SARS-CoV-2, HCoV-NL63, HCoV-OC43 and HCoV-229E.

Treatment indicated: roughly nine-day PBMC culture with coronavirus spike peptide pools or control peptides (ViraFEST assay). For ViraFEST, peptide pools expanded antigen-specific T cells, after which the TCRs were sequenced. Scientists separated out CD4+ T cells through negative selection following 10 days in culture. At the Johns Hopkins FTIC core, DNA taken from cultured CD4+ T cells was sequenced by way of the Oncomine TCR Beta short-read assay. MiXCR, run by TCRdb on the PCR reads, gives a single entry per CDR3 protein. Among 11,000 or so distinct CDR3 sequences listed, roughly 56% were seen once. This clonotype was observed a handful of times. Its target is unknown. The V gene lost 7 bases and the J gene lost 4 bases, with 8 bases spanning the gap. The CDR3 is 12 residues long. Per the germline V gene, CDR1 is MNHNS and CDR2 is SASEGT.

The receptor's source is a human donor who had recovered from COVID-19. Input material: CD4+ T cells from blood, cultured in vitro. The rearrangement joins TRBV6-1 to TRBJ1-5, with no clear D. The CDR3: CASKALNQPQHF. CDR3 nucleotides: TGTGCCAGCAAAGCTTTGAATCAGCCCCAGCATTTT.